The 26 T cell receptor beta chains below come from one sample, sequenced in a study of siplizumab effects on memory and regulatory T cells (dated by TCRdb to between 2018 and 2020). Libraries were built with the immunoSEQ multiplex PCR assay. TCRdb provides this immuneACCESS table in a form limited to in-frame rearrangements. Some clones are lacking; in checked studies, under half of them reflect an unresolved V gene, and why the rest are absent is not known. In this sample the table shows around 100,000 clones, about nine tenths of which occur a single time. Jointly, the top ten make up around 0.15% of the sample. The sample taken for sequencing was CD4+ T cells sorted from blood. The receptors stem from a human donor in good health.

This clone was counted between two and nine times. The V and J genes are TRBV14 and TRBJ2-7, with D uncertain. Trimming removed 1 base at V and 8 bases at J, with 12 bases between. In germline, CDR1 is SGHDN, CDR2 FVKESK. The CDR3 length is 13 residues. The CDR3, as DNA: TGTGCCAGCAGCCAAGTGTCCGGTACCCAGCAGTACTTC. As protein: CASSQVSGTQQYF.

The genes are TRBV9 and TRBJ2-5; TRBD2 matches 10 bases. V gave up 0 bases and J gave up 5 bases; unmatched junction bases: 7. The CDR3 contains 16 residues. Germline CDR1 and CDR2: SGDLS and YYNGEE. The CDR3 sequence: CASSVGIAGGRETQYF. DNA of the CDR3: TGTGCCAGCAGCGTAGGTATAGCGGGGGGCCGGGAGACCCAGTACTTC.

This clone was detected once. This sequence joins TRBV18 and TRBJ1-2, with 7 bases fitting TRBD1. The CDR3 contains 15 residues. Per the germline V gene, CDR1 is KGHSH and CDR2 is LQKENI. V gave up 0 bases and J gave up 8 bases; unmatched junction bases: 9. The CDR3 region has the DNA TGTGCCAGCTCACCACCGGCAGGACAGGTGGGAGGCTACACCTTC. This gives the protein CASSPPAGQVGGYTF.

This sequence joins TRBV27 and TRBJ2-7; D is uncertain. V was cut by 10 bases and J by 5 bases, with 24 bases left in between. Germline CDR1 MNHEY, CDR2 SMNVEV (reference sequence). The CDR3 extends over 15 amino acids. The CDR3 loop is CAIRPKSKGPHEQYF. The CDR3 nucleotides read TGTGCCATCCGCCCTAAGAGCAAGGGCCCCCACGAGCAGTACTTC.

The chain combines TRBV5-1 with TRBJ2-1; 7 bases are shared with TRBD2. Trimming at V came to 4 bases and at J to 7 bases, leaving 8 bases not matched to a gene. The CDR3 totals 14 residues. The germline gives CDR1 SGHRS, CDR2 YFSETQ. The DNA for the CDR3 is TGCGCCAGCAGCCCAGCGTGGGAGGGAAATGAGCAGTTCTTC. This gives the protein CASSPAWEGNEQFF.

V and J are TRBV9 and TRBJ2-1, with TRBD1 matching over 9 bases. CDR1 and CDR2 from the germline V gene are SGDLS and YYNGEE. The CDR3 length is 15 residues. V lost 4 bases and J lost 3; bases outside the gene matches: 5. In DNA, the CDR3 is TGTGCCAGCAGCTTAGACAGGGGGGACTACAATGAGCAGTTCTTC. Residues: CASSLDRGDYNEQFF.

V gene TRBV4-3 combines with J gene TRBJ2-5, with D perhaps matching TRBD1 or TRBD2 (5 bases each). Trimming shortened V by 0 bases and J by 5 bases, and 7 bases separated the two germline ends. The CDR3 is 13 residues long. CDR1 LGHNA and CDR2 YSLEER come from the germline V gene. The CDR3 DNA follows: TGCGCCAGCAGCCAAGATTGGGGGGAGACCCAGTACTTC. Amino acids: CASSQDWGETQYF.

CDR3 nucleotide sequence: TGTGCCAGTAGTGCGGGGCCCTCTGGGGCCAACGTCCTGACTTTC. The encoded protein is CASSAGPSGANVLTF. The chain links TRBV19 to TRBJ2-6; TRBD2 is a possible D gene (6 bases). V gave up 5 bases and J gave up 0 bases, with 8 bases separating them. Germline CDR1 is LNHDA and CDR2 is SQIVND (reference sequence). CDR3 length equals 15 residues.

The chain recombines TRBV11-2 with TRBJ2-3; TRBD2 agrees at 12 bases. Germline loops: CDR1 SGHAT, CDR2 FQNNGV. The V and J ends lost 5 bases and 6 bases, in that order; junction bases with no gene match: 12. The CDR3 has 17 residues. The CDR3 nucleotides read TGTGCCAGCAGCGGCCGACTAGCGGGGGCCGACATGGATACGCAGTATTTT. Encoded protein: CASSGRLAGADMDTQYF.

The chain uses TRBV29-1 and TRBJ2-1; tentatively, D is TRBD1 or TRBD2 (7 bases each). Trimming stripped 7 bases from V and 2 bases from J, with 12 bases between. The CDR3 spans 13 residues. CDR1 SQVTM and CDR2 ANQGSEA come from the germline V gene. The DNA for the CDR3 is TGCAGCGGGGAGGGGACAGCCTACAATGAGCAGTTCTTC. Translating gives CSGEGTAYNEQFF.

The chain recombines TRBV2 with TRBJ2-3; 10 positions agree with TRBD1. The CDR3 runs 16 residues. CDR1 SNHLY and CDR2 FYNNEI come from the germline V gene. V shed 5 bases, J shed 4 bases, and the junction held 9 bases outside the gene matches. The CDR3 DNA reads TGTGCCAGCAGTAAGGGTGAGACAGGGGGCGCAGATACGCAGTATTTT. Translating gives CASSKGETGGADTQYF.

The chain is built from TRBV19 and TRBJ2-5; D possibly matches TRBD1 or TRBD2 (6 bases each). CDR1 is LNHDA and CDR2 is SQIVND in the germline V gene (reference sequence). This CDR3 spans 15 amino acids. Trimming cost V 5 bases and J 1 base, with 14 bases left between them. This CDR3 is CASSLGGLGQETQYF. The CDR3 DNA sequence: TGTGCCAGTAGTCTAGGGGGGCTAGGCCAAGAGACCCAGTACTTC. The variable domain in full, with the rest retrieved from reference TRBV19 and TRBJ2-5, is DGGITQSPKYLFRKEGQNVTLSCEQNLNHDAMYWYRQDPGQGLRLIYYSQIVNDFQKGDIAEGYSVSREKKESFPLTVTSAQKNPTAFYLCASSLGGLGQETQYFGPGTRLLVL.

CDR3 sequence: CAISEARTGGTEAFF. CDR3 sequence (DNA): TGTGCCATCAGTGAGGCACGGACAGGAGGTACTGAAGCTTTCTTT. The rearrangement uses TRBV10-3 and TRBJ1-1; 7 nucleotides line up with TRBD1. After removal of 2 bases from V and 5 bases from J, the junction contained 8 bases not matched to a gene. This CDR3 has 15 residues. Germline-derived CDR1 and CDR2 are ENHRY and SYGVKD.

The genes are TRBV6-5 and TRBJ2-1; TRBD2 might be the D (7 bases). V was trimmed by 6 bases and J by 8 bases, leaving 17 bases between them. Germline V CDR1 and CDR2: MNHEY, SVGAGI. The CDR3 extends over 14 amino acids. In DNA, the CDR3 is TGTGCCAGCAGGGGGGGGGCAAATGGGGATGAGCAGTTCTTC. This translates into CASRGGANGDEQFF.

The gene calls are TRBV19 and TRBJ2-1; TRBD2 agrees at 13 bases. Germline trimming cut 10 bases from V and 9 bases from J; bases unmatched to any gene: 12. Germline V gene sequence: CDR1 LNHDA, CDR2 SQIVND (reference sequence). This CDR3 comprises 15 residues. The CDR3 spells CAIQSGTSGVTEQFF. CDR3 in DNA: TGTGCCATCCAATCCGGGACTAGCGGGGTAACTGAGCAGTTCTTC.

This clone occurred once. The chain combines TRBV29-1 with TRBJ2-1; D is perhaps TRBD2 (5 bases). In germline, CDR1 is SQVTM, CDR2 ANQGSEA. The CDR3 is 11 amino acids. CDR3 nucleotide sequence: TGCAACGCCGGGAACAACAATGAGCAGTTCTTC. It is translated as CNAGNNNEQFF.

The chain uses TRBV19 and TRBJ1-2; 7 bases fit TRBD1. The trim removed 5 bases at V and 4 bases at J, leaving 7 bases unmatched. The CDR3 length is 14 residues. Per germline, CDR1 LNHDA and CDR2 SQIVND (reference sequence). CDR3: CASSSTGRAYGYTF. CDR3 coding DNA: TGTGCCAGTAGTTCGACAGGGAGGGCCTATGGCTACACCTTC.

As to this clone: Other DNA sequences in the sample encode the same CDR3. The chain couples TRBV11-2 to TRBJ1-1; D call uncertain. The CDR3 sequence is 12 residues long. V lost 3 bases to trimming and J lost 3 bases, with 5 bases between them. The germline V gene encodes CDR1 SGHAT and CDR2 FQNNGV. Written as DNA, the CDR3 is TGTGCCAGCAGCTTGTGGGACACTGAAGCTTTCTTT. Its protein product is CASSLWDTEAFF.

V is TRBV7-6 and J is TRBJ2-7, with D perhaps TRBD2 (7 bases). Trimming removed 3 bases at V and 0 bases at J, with 12 bases between. The CDR3 loop spans 15 amino acids. The germline CDR1 and CDR2 sequences are SGHVS and FNYEAQ. CDR3 sequence (DNA): TGTGCCAGCAGCTTGAGGGGGGGGAGCTCCTACGAGCAGTACTTC. Its translation is CASSLRGGSSYEQYF.

This chain's CDR3 is CASSFQGTRETQYF. CDR3 nucleotide sequence: TGCGCCAGCAGCTTCCAGGGGACGAGGGAGACCCAGTACTTC. V is TRBV5-1 and J is TRBJ2-5, with D possibly being TRBD1 (6 bases). V dropped 2 bases and J dropped 5 bases, with 13 bases sitting between them. Germline V CDR1 and CDR2: SGHRS, YFSETQ. The CDR3 covers 14 residues.

The chain is built from TRBV5-8 and TRBJ2-3; 8 nucleotides line up with TRBD1. CDR1 and CDR2 (germline): SGHTS, YDEGEE. This CDR3 comprises 14 residues. V lost 5 bases to trimming and J lost 3 bases; unmatched junction nucleotides: 5. The CDR3 bases are TGTGCCAGCAGTTTAAGACAGGGGACAGATACGCAGTATTTT. Translating gives CASSLRQGTDTQYF.

The chain carries TRBV7-2 and TRBJ2-3; D is unclear. Germline CDR1 reads SGHTA; CDR2 reads FQGNSA. Deletions cut 1 base from V and 1 base from J, with 12 bases between. This CDR3 has 16 amino acids. The CDR3 nucleotides are TGTGCCAGCAGCTTAGAACCCACAGCCCGCACAGATACGCAGTATTTT. This gives the protein CASSLEPTARTDTQYF.

This clone was counted only a few times. The V gene is TRBV7-9, the J gene TRBJ2-7; D is undetermined. Trimming stripped 7 bases from V and 1 base from J, with 5 bases between. The germline V gene encodes CDR1 SEHNR and CDR2 FQNEAQ (reference sequence). The CDR3 has 11 residues. The CDR3 is CASTSSYEQYF. CDR3 nucleotide sequence: TGTGCCAGCACCTCATCCTACGAGCAGTACTTC.

J is TRBJ1-2 and V is TRBV18; 7 nucleotides line up with TRBD1. The CDR3 contains 15 residues. CDR1 is KGHSH and CDR2 is LQKENI in the germline V gene. Trimming took 3 bases from V and 6 from J; bases not matched to a gene: 10. CDR3 loop: CASSPLDRPMHGYTF. For the CDR3, the DNA is TGTGCCAGCTCACCGCTGGACAGGCCTATGCATGGCTACACCTTC.

V is TRBV10-3 and J is TRBJ1-3, with D tentatively TRBD1 (6 bases). Germline values: CDR1 ENHRY, CDR2 SYGVKD. This CDR3 has 14 residues. V was pared by 10 bases and J by 4 bases, with 17 bases between. CDR3 in amino acids: CATQLQGSGNTIYF. DNA of the CDR3: TGTGCCACTCAATTACAGGGCTCGGGAAACACCATATATTTT.

V usage is TRBV4-1 and J usage is TRBJ2-7; D is ambiguous. V was shortened by 1 base and J by 0 bases, with 10 bases between the two germline ends. Germline CDR1 reads MGHRA; CDR2 reads YSYEKL. CDR3 length equals 15 residues. CDR3 DNA sequence: TGCGCCAGCAGCCAAGTAGGGCAGACCTCCTACGAGCAGTACTTC. This encodes CASSQVGQTSYEQYF.